This TCR beta chain is from a study of blood T cell repertoires in COVID-19 (dated by TCRdb to between 2020 and 2021). About the investigation overall: Samples from collaborators originated in the United States, Italy and Spain and spanned both the acute and convalescent phases of COVID-19. The material from the prospective study consisted of cDNA or gDNA derived from T cells, B-cell-depleted T cells, or PBMCs. Deeply sampled blood TCRbeta repertoires from subjects exposed to, actively infected with, or recovered from COVID-19 were included in the dataset. The repertoires were released in a freely available public database intended as a resource for research on the immune response to SARS-CoV-2. The samples were drawn from the first 160 participants of the ongoing ImmuneRACE study and from over a thousand subjects provided by 6 global collaborators. Nearly every sample came with metadata listing a de-identified subject ID, COVID-19 status, age in years and sex. Where available, HLA class I and class II types were taken from metadata supplied by the sample provider and were not determined by assay-based typing.

Whole blood was collected in K2EDTA tubes by collaborating institutions according to the institutions' own protocols. For TCRbeta analysis, collaborators shipped samples as frozen whole blood, isolated PBMCs, or DNA extracted from either of those sample types. Of note for this clone: Its antigen target is currently unknown. The input lacks base qualities; no much larger clone sits a single base away.

V ends up 4 bases short and J 4 bases short, with an unmatched junction base count of 10. Reading the germline V gene gives CDR1 SGHVS and CDR2 FNYEAQ. The cysteine opens and the phenylalanine closes a CDR3 of 17 amino acids. Here the CDR3 DNA is all that survives: 51 bases in frame from base 1. Summary of the overall study and its limitations: How much clinical and demographic metadata was included differed by source and by participant, and the metadata was provided uncurated.

TCRbeta CDR3 regions were amplified from genomic DNA using the immunoSEQ Assay, a bias-controlled multiplex PCR. The authors' analysis ran thus. Nucleated cell counts per sample were estimated from amplification of reference gene primers within the assay. To quantify the absolute abundance of each unique TCRbeta CDR3 rearrangement, sequence reads were collapsed and filtered. For each sample, productive Simpson clonality was calculated as the square root of Simpson's diversity index over productive rearrangements. Entries here come from immuneACCESS through TCRdb and include only in-frame sequences with V and J called. Some clones fail to appear in such tables; in the studies checked, an unresolved V gene covers under half of the shortfall, and the cause of the remainder is unknown. V, J and clone size were drawn from that table, and D and trimming were deduced from the DNA. The sample profile shows fewer than 130,000 clones; 60% to 80% of them were found once. Under 20% of the sample is in the top ten clones.

Sequencing input: peripheral blood. The sequence joins TRBV7-6 to TRBJ2-5, with TRBD2 matching 12 junction bases. The TCR originated in a woman aged 80 or older with active or convalescent COVID-19. The bases read TGTGCCAGCAGCTCCGGACTAGCGGGACTTGTTAGAGAGACCCAGTACTTC. This gives the protein CASSSGLAGLVRETQYF.